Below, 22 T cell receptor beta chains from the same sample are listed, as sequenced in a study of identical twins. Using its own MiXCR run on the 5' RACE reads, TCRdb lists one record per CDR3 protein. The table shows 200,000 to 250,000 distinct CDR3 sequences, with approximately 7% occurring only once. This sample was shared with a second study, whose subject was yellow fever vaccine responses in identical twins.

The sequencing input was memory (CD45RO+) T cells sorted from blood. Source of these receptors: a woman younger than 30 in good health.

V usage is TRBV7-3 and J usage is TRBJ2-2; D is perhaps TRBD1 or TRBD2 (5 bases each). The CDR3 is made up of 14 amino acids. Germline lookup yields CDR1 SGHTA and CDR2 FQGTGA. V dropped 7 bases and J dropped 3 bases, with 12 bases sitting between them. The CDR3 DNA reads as TGTGCCAGCACCTTGACAGCGGACACCGGGGAGCTGTTTTTT. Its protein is CASTLTADTGELFF.

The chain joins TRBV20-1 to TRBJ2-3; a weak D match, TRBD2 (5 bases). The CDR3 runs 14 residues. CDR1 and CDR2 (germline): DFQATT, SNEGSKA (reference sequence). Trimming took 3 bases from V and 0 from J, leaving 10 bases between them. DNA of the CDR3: TGCAGTGCTAGGCGCGGGTATAGCACAGATACGCAGTATTTT. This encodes CSARRGYSTDTQYF.

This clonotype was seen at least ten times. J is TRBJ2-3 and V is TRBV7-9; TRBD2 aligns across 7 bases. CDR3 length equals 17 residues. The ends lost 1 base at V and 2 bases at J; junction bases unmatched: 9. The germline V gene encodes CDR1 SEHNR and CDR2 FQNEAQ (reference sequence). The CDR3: CASSLEGGGLVTDTQYF. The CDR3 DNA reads TGTGCCAGCAGCTTAGAAGGCGGGGGACTGGTCACAGATACGCAGTATTTT.

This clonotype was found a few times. CDR3 in amino acids: CASSYSSSGSNEQFF. In DNA form, the CDR3 reads TGCGCCAGCAGCTACAGTTCTAGCGGGAGCAATGAGCAGTTCTTC. The chain couples TRBV5-1 to TRBJ2-1; 10 nucleotides agree with TRBD2. J was trimmed by 6 bases and V by 3 bases; bases with no gene match: 6. Germline CDR1 SGHRS, CDR2 YFSETQ. The CDR3 contains 15 residues.

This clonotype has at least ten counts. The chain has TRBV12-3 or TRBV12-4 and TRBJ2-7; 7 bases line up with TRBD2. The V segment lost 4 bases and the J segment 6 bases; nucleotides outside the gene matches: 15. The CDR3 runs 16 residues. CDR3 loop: CASSSSMPSGPGEQYF. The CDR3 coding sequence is TGTGCCAGCAGTTCATCCATGCCTAGCGGCCCTGGCGAGCAGTACTTC.

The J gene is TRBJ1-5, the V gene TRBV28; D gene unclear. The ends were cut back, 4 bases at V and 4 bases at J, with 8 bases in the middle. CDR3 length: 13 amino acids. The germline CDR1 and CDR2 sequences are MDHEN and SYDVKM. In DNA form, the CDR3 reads TGTGCCAGCAGTTACGTCCTGAATCAGCCCCAGCATTTT. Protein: CASSYVLNQPQHF.

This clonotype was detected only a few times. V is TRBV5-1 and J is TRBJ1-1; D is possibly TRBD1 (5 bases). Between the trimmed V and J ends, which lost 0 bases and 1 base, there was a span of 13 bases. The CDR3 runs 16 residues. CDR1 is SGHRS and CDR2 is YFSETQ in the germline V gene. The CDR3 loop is CASSLVGRGENTEAFF. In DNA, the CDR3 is TGCGCCAGCAGCTTGGTAGGAAGAGGGGAGAACACTGAAGCTTTCTTT.

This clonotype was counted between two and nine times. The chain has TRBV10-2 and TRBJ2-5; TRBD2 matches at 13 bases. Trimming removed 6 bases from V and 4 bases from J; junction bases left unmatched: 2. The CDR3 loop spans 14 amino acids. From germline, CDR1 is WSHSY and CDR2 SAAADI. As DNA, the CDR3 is TGCGCCAGCAGAGGACTAGCGGGGGCAGAGACCCAGTACTTC. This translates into CASRGLAGAETQYF.

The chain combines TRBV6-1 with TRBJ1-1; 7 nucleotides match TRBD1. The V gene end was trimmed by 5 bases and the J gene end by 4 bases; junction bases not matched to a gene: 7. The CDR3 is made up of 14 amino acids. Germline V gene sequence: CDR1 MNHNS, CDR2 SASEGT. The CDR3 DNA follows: TGTGCCAGCAGTCCCGACAGGGTTGGCACTGAAGCTTTCTTT. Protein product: CASSPDRVGTEAFF.

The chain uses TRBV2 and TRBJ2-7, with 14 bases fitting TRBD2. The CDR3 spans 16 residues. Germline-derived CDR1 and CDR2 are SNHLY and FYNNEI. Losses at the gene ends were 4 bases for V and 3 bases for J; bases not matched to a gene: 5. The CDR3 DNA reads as TGTGCCAGCAGTGGGGGGACTAGCGGGAGTAACTACGAGCAGTACTTC. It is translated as CASSGGTSGSNYEQYF.

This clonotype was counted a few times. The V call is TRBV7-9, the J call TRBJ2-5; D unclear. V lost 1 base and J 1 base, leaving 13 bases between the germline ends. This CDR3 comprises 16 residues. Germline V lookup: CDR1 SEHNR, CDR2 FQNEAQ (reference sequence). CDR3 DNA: TGTGCCAGCAGCTTAGGGATCTGGCCGGGCCAAGAGACCCAGTACTTC. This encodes CASSLGIWPGQETQYF. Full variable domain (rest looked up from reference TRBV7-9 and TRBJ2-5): DTGVSQNPRHKITKRGQNVTFRCDPISEHNRLYWYRQTLGQGPEFLTYFQNEAQLEKSRLLSDRFSAERPKGSFSTLEIQRTEQGDSAMYLCASSLGIWPGQETQYFGPGTRLLVL.

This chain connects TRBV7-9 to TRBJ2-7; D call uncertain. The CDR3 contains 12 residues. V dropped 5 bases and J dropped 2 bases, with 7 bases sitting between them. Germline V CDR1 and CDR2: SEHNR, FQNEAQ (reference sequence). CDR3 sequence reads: CASSINAYEQYF. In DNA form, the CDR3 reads TGTGCCAGCAGCATAAATGCCTACGAGCAGTACTTC.

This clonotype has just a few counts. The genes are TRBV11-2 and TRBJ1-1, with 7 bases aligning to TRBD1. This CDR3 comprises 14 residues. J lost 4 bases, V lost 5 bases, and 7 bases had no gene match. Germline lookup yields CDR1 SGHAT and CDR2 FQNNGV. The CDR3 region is CASSAQGGGTEAFF. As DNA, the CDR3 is TGTGCCAGCAGCGCCCAGGGGGGGGGCACTGAAGCTTTCTTT.

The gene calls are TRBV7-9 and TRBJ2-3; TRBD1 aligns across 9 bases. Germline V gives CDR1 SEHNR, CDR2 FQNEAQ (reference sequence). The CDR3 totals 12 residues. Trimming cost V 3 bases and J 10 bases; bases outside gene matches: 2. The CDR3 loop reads CASSLDRGSQYF. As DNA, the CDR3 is TGTGCCAGCAGCTTGGACAGGGGATCGCAGTATTTT.

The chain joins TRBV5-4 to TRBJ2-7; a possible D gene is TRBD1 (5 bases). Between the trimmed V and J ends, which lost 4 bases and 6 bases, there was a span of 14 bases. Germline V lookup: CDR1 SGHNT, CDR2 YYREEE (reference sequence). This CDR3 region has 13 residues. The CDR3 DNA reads TGTGCCAGCAGCCGTAGGGGCTCTAGCGAGCAGTACTTC. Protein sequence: CASSRRGSSEQYF.

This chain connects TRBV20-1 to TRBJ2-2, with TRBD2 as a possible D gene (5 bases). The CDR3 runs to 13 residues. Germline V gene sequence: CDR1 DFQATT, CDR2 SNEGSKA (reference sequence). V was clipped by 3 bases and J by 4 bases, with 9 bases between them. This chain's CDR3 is CSASPSPTGELFF. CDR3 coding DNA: TGCAGTGCTAGCCCTAGCCCCACCGGGGAGCTGTTTTTT.

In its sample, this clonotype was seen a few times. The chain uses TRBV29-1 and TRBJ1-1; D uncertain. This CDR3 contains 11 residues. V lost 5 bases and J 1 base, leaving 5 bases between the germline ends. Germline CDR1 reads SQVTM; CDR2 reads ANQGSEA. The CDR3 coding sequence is TGCAGCGTTCGGAAGAACACTGAAGCTTTCTTT. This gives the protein CSVRKNTEAFF.

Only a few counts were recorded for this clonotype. CDR3 sequence reads: CASSPPIAGANTGELFF. The CDR3, as DNA: TGTGCCAGCTCACCACCGATAGCGGGAGCGAACACCGGGGAGCTGTTTTTT. V and J are TRBV18 and TRBJ2-2; 9 nucleotides agree with TRBD2. Unmatched junction bases numbered 2, after V lost 0 bases and J lost 0 bases. This CDR3 is 17 amino acids long. The germline gives CDR1 KGHSH, CDR2 LQKENI.

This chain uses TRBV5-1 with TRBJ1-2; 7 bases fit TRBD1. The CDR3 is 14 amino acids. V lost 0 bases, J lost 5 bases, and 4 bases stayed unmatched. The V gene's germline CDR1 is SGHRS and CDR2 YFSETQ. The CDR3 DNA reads TGCGCCAGCAGCTTGGGCAGGGGGATTTATGGCTACACCTTC. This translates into CASSLGRGIYGYTF.

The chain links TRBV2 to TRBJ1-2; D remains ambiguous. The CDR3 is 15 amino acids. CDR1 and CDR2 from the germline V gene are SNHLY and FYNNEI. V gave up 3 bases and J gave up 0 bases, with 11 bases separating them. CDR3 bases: TGTGCCAGCAGTGATGGTCGACCTCCTAACTATGGCTACACCTTC. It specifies CASSDGRPPNYGYTF. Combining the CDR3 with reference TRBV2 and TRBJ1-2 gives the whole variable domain EPEVTQTPSHQVTQMGQEVILRCVPISNHLYFYWYRQILGQKVEFLVSFYNNEISEKSEIFDDQFSVERPDGSNFTLKIRSTKLEDSAMYFCASSDGRPPNYGYTFGSGTRLTVV.

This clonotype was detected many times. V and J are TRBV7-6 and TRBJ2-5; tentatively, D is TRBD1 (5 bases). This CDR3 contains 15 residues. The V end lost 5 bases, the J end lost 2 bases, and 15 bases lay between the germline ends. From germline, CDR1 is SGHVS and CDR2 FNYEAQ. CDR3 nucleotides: TGTGCCAGCAGCCAGGTTGGGGCAGTACAAGAGACCCAGTACTTC. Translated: CASSQVGAVQETQYF.

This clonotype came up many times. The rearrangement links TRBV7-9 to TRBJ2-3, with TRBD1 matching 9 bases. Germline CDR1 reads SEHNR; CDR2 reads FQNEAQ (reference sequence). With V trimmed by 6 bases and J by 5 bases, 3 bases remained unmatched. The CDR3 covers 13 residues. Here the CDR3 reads CASRQTGGDTQYF. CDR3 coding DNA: TGTGCCAGCAGGCAGACAGGGGGAGATACGCAGTATTTT.